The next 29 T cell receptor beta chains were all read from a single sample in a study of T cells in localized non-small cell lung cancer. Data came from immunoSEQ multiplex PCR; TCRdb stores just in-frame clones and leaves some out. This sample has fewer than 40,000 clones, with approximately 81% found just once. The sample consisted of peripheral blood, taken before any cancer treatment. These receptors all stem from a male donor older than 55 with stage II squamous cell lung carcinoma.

Here the CDR3 reads CASSQGPSGADEQFF. In nucleotides, the CDR3 is TGCGCCAGCAGCCAAGGGCCCAGCGGGGCCGATGAGCAGTTCTTC. This chain uses TRBV4-3 with TRBJ2-1; 7 bases map to TRBD2. V shed 1 base and J 8 bases; nucleotides not matched to a gene: 8. The CDR3 has 15 amino acids. CDR1 is LGHNA, CDR2 YSLEER, per germline.

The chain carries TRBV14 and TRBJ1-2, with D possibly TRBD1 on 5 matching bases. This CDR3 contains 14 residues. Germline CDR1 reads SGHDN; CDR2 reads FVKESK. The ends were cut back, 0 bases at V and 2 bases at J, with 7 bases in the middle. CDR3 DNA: TGTGCCAGCAGCCAAGAAAGACAGAACTATGGCTACACCTTC. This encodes CASSQERQNYGYTF.

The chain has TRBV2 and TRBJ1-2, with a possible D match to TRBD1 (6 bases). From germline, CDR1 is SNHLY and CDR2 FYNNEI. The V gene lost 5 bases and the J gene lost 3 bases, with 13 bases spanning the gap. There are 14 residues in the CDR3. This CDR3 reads CASSIDRFYYGYTF. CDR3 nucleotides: TGTGCCAGCAGTATCGACAGGTTTTACTATGGCTACACCTTC.

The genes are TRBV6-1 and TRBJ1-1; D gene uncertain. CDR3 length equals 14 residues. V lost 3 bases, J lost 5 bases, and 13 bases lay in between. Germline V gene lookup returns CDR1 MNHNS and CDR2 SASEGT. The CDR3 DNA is TGTGCCAGCAGTGATCGCGGGCTGGGGACTGAAGCTTTCTTT. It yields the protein CASSDRGLGTEAFF.

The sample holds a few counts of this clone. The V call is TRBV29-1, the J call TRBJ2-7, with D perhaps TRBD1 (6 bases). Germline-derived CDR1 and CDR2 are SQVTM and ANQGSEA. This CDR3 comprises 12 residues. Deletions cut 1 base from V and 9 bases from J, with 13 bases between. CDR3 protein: CSVEVGGIWQYF. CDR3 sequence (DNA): TGCAGCGTTGAAGTAGGGGGAATATGGCAGTACTTC.

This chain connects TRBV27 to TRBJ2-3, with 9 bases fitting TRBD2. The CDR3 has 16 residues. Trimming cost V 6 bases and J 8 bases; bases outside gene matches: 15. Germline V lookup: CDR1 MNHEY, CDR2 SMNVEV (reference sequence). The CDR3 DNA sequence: TGTGCCAGCAGCTATACGGGGACTAGCCTCGTGGGTACGCAGTATTTT. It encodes CASSYTGTSLVGTQYF.

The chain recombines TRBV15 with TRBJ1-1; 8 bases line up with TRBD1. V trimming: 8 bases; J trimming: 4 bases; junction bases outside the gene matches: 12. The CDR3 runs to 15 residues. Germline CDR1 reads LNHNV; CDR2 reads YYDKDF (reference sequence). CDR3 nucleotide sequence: TGTGCCACCGGAGAAGTTGGACAGGGTGGCACTGAAGCTTTCTTT. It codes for CATGEVGQGGTEAFF.

The CDR3 is CASSSPRDKYEQYF. The CDR3 DNA follows: TGTGCCAGCAGCTCGCCCCGGGACAAGTACGAGCAGTACTTC. The rearrangement joins TRBV11-3 to TRBJ2-7, with D possibly matching TRBD1 (6 bases). Deletions cut 4 bases from V and 4 bases from J, with 14 bases between. Germline V gene data show CDR1 as SGHNT and CDR2 as YENEEA. The CDR3 extends over 14 amino acids.

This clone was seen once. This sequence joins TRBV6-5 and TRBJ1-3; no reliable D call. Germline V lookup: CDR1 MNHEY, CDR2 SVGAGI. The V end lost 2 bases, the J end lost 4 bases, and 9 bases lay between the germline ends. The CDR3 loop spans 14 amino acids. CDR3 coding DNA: TGTGCCAGCAGTTACGGGAAGTCAGGAAACACCATATATTTT. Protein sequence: CASSYGKSGNTIYF.

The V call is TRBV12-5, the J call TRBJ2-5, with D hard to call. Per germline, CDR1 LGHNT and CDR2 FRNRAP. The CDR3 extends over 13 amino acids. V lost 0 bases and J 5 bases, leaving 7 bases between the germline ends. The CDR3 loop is CASGLVPGETQYF. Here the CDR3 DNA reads TGTGCTAGTGGTTTGGTACCCGGGGAGACCCAGTACTTC.

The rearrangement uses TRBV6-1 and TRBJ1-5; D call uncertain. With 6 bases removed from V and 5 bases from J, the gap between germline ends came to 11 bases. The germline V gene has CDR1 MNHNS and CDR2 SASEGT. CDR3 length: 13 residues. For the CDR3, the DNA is TGTGCCAGCAGCGAATTAAGAGATCAGCCCCAGCATTTT. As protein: CASSELRDQPQHF.

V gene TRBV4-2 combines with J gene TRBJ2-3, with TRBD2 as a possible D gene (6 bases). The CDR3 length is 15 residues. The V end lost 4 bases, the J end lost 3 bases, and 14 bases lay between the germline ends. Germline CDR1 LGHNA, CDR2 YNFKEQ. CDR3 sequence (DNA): TGTGCCAGCAGCCCACCGGCGGGAACGACAGATACGCAGTATTTT. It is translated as CASSPPAGTTDTQYF.

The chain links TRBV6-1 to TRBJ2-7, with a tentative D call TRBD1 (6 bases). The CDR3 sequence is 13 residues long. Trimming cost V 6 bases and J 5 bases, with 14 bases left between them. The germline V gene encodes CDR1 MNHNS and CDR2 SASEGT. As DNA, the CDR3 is TGTGCCAGCAGCTATGACAGGTACAACGAGCAGTACTTC. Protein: CASSYDRYNEQYF.

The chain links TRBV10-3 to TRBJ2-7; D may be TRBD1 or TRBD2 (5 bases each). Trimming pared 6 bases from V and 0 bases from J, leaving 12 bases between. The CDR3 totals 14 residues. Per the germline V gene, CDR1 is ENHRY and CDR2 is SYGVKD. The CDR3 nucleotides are TGTGCCATCAGCCGGGACCGGAGCTCCTACGAGCAGTACTTC. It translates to CAISRDRSSYEQYF.

The CDR3 protein is CASSSISGLVSHEQYF. In DNA form, the CDR3 reads TGTGCCAGCTCATCAATCAGCGGACTAGTGTCCCACGAGCAGTACTTC. This chain joins TRBV18 and TRBJ2-7; 7 bases align to TRBD2. This CDR3 is 16 amino acids long. Germline-derived CDR1 and CDR2 are KGHSH and LQKENI. The V gene end was trimmed by 5 bases and the J gene end by 5 bases; junction bases not matched to a gene: 15.

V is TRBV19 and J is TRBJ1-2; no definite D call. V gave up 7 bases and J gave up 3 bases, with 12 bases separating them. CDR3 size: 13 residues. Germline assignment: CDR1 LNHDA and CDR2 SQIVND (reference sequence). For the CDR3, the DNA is TGTGCCAGTAATGAAGGAACGCACTATGGCTACACCTTC. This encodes CASNEGTHYGYTF.

Written as DNA, the CDR3 is TGTGCCAGCAGTTTAGAGGGTTTGACGAGCTACACCTTC. Translating gives CASSLEGLTSYTF. V and J are TRBV27 and TRBJ1-2; D ambiguous. With 2 bases removed from V and 9 bases from J, the gap between germline ends came to 13 bases. This CDR3 spans 13 amino acids. Germline V gives CDR1 MNHEY, CDR2 SMNVEV (reference sequence).

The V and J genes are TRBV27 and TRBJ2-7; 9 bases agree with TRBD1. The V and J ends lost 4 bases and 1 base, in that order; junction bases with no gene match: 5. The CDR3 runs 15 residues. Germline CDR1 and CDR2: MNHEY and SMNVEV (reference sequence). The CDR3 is CASSSHRGLSYEQYF. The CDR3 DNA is TGTGCCAGCAGTTCCCACAGGGGGCTATCCTACGAGCAGTACTTC.

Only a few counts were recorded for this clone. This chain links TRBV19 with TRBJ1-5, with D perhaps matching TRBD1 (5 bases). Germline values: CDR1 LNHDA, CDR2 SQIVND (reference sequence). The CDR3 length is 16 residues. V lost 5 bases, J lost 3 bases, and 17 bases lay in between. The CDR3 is CASSRTGTSNNQPQHF. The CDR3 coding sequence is TGTGCCAGTAGTCGTACCGGGACGTCAAACAATCAGCCCCAGCATTTT. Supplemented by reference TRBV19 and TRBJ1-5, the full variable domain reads DGGITQSPKYLFRKEGQNVTLSCEQNLNHDAMYWYRQDPGQGLRLIYYSQIVNDFQKGDIAEGYSVSREKKESFPLTVTSAQKNPTAFYLCASSRTGTSNNQPQHFGDGTRLSIL.

In DNA, the CDR3 is TGTGCCAGCAGCTTACCAGGCAGGGGCAACTCACCCCTCCACTTT. Its translation is CASSLPGRGNSPLHF. The J gene is TRBJ1-6, the V gene TRBV11-2; perhaps TRBD1 as D (6 bases). Trimming pared 2 bases from V and 10 bases from J, leaving 15 bases between. The germline CDR1 and CDR2 sequences are SGHAT and FQNNGV. The CDR3 sequence is 15 residues long.

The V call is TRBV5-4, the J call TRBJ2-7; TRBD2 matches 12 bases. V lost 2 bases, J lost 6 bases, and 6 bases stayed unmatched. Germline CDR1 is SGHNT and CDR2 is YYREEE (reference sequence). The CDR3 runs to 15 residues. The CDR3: CASSFETSGRVEQYF. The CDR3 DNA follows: TGTGCCAGCAGCTTCGAGACTAGCGGGAGAGTCGAGCAGTACTTC.

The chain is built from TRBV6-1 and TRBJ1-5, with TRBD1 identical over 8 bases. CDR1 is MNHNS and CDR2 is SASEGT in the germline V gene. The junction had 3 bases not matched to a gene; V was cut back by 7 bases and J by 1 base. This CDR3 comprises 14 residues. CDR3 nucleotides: TGTGCCAGCAAGACAGGGGAGAGCAATCAGCCCCAGCATTTT. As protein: CASKTGESNQPQHF.

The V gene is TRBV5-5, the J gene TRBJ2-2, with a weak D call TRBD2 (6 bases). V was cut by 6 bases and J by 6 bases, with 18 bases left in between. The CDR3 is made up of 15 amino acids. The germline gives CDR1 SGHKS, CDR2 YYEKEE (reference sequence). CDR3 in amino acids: CASTEGGGWAGELFF. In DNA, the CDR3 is TGTGCCAGCACCGAAGGCGGAGGGTGGGCCGGGGAGCTGTTTTTT.

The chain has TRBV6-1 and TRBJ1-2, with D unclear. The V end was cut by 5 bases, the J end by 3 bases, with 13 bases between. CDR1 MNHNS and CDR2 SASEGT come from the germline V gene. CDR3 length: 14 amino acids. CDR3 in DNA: TGTGCCAGCAGTCGGACCGGGAAAGACTATGGCTACACCTTC. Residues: CASSRTGKDYGYTF.

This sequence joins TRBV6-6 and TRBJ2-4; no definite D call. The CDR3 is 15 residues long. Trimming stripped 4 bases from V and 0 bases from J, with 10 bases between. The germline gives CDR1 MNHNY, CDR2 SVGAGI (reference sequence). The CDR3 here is CASSSPQGAKNIQYF. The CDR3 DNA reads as TGTGCCAGCAGTTCACCGCAAGGAGCCAAAAACATTCAGTACTTC.

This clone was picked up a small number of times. The CDR3 is CASSAVQGPGNTIYF. The CDR3 DNA sequence: TGTGCCAGCAGCGCCGTTCAGGGGCCTGGAAACACCATATATTTT. The V call is TRBV9, the J call TRBJ1-3; D perhaps matches TRBD1 (6 bases). Deletions cut 3 bases from V and 2 bases from J, with 12 bases between. Germline CDR1 is SGDLS and CDR2 is YYNGEE. The CDR3 has 15 amino acids.

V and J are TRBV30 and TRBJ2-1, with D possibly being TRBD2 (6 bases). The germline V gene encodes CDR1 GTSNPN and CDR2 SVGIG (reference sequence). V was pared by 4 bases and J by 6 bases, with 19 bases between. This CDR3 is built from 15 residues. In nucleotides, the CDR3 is TGTGCCTGGATCGGCCGGGGCGGGGCCCTCAATGAGCAGTTCTTC. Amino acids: CAWIGRGGALNEQFF.

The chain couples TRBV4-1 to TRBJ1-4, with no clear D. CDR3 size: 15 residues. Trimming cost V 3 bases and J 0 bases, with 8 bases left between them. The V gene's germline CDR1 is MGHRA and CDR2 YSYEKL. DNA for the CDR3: TGCGCCAGCAGCCAGCGGACCGCAACTAATGAAAAACTGTTTTTT. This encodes CASSQRTATNEKLFF.

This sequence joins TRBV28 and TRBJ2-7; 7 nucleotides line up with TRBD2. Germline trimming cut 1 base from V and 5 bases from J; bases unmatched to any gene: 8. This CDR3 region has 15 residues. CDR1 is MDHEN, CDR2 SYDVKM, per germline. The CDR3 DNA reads TGTGCCAGCAGTTTATTTTCTGGGGGGGTCCACGAGCAGTACTTC. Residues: CASSLFSGGVHEQYF.